The source of this TCR beta chain is a study of cytomegalovirus exposure and HLA in healthy donors. CDR3 length: 14 residues. The germline CDR1 and CDR2 sequences are LGHNA and YNFKEQ. Trimming left V 0 bases short and J 2 bases short, with 7 bases between. Profiled with immunoSEQ multiplex PCR; TCRdb holds only in-frame clones, not every one. There are over 100,000 clones in the sample; roughly 90% occur only once, and about 6% lies in the top ten. The sequence came from a woman between 18 and 29 years old in good health and CMV-seropositive. The material sequenced was PBMCs. The rearrangement links TRBV4-2 to TRBJ1-2; D uncertain. The DNA of the CDR3 is TGTGCCAGCAGCCAAGAGGTCGGGAACTATGGCTACACCTTC. Protein: CASSQEVGNYGYTF.